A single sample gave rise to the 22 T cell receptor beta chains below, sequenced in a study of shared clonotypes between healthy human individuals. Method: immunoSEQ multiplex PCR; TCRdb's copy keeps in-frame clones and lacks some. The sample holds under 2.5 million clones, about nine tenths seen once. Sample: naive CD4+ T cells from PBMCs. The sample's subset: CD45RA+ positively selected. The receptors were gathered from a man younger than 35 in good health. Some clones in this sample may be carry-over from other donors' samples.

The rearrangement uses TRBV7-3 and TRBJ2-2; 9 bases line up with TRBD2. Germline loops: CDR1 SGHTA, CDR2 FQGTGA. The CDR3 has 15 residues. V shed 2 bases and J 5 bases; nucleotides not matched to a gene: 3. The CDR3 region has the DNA TGTGCCAGCAGCTTATTCCTAGCGGGAACCGGGGAGCTGTTTTTT. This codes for CASSLFLAGTGELFF.

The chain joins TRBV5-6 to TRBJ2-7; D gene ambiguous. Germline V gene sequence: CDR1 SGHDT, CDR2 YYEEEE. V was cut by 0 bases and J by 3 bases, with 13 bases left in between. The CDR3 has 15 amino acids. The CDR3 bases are TGTGCCAGCAGCTTGGCCAGGACGGCACTCTACGAGCAGTACTTC. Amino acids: CASSLARTALYEQYF.

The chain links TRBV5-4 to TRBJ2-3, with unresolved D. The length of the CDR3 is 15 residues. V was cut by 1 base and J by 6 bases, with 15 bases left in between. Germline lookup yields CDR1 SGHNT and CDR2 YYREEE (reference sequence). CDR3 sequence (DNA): TGTGCCAGCAGCTTGAGAGGTCCGAAGTTCGATACGCAGTATTTT. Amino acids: CASSLRGPKFDTQYF. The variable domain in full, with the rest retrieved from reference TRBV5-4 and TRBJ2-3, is ETGVTQSPTHLIKTRGQQVTLRCSSQSGHNTVSWYQQALGQGPQFIFQYYREEENGRGNFPPRFSGLQFPNYSSELNVNALELDDSALYLCASSLRGPKFDTQYFGPGTRLTVL.

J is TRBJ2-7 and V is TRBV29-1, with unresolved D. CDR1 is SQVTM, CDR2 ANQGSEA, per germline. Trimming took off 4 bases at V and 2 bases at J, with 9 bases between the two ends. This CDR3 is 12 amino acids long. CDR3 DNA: TGCAGCGTTGGAGCCCAGACCTACGAGCAGTACTTC. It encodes CSVGAQTYEQYF.

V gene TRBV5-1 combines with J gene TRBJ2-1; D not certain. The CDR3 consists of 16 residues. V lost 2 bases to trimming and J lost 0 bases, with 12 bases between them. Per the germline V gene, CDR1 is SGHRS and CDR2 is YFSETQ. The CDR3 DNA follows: TGCGCCAGCAGCTTTTTTGGCGGCGGCTCCTACAATGAGCAGTTCTTC. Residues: CASSFFGGGSYNEQFF.

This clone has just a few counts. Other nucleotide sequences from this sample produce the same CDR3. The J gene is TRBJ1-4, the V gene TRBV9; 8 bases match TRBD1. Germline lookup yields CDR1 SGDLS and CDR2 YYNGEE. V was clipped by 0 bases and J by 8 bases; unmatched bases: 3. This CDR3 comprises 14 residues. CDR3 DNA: TGTGCCAGCAGCGTAGGGACAGGGCGGGAAAAACTGTTTTTT. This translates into CASSVGTGREKLFF.

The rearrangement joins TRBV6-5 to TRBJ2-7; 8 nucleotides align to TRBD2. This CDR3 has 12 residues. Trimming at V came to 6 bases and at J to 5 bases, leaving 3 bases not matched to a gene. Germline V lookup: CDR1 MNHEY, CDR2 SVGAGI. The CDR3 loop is CASRPGGNEQYF. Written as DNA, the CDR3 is TGTGCCAGCAGACCGGGGGGGAACGAGCAGTACTTC.

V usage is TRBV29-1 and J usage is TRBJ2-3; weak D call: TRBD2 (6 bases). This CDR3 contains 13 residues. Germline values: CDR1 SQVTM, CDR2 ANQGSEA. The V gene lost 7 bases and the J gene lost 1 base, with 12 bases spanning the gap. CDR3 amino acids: CSAGGPGTDTQYF. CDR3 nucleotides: TGCAGCGCCGGGGGACCTGGCACAGATACGCAGTATTTT.

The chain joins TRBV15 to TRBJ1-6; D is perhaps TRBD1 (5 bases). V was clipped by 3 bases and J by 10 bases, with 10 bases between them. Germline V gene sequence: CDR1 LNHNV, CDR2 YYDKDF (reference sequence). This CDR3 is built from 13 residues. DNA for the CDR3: TGTGCCACCAGCAGGGGACCAGGATCACCCCTCCACTTT. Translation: CATSRGPGSPLHF.

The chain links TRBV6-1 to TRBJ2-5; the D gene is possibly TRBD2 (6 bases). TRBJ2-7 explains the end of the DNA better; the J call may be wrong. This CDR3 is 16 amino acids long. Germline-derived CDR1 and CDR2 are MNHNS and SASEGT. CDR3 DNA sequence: TGTGCCAGCAGTGAAGCGCTTAGCGGTCCGACCTACGAGCAGTACTTC. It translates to CASSEALSGPTYEQYF.

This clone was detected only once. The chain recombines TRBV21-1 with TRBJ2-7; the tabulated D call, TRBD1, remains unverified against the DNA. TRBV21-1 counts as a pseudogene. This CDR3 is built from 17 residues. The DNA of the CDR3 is TGTGCCAGCAGCCCCGGGACAGGGGGCCGAGTGCCATACGAGCAGTACTTC. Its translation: CASSPGTGGRVPYEQYF.

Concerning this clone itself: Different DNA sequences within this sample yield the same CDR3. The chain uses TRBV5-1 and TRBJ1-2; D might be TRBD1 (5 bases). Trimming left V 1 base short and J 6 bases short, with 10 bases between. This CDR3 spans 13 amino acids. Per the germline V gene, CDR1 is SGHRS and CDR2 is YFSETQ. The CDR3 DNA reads TGCGCCAGCAGCTTGACGGGGACTGATGGCTACACCTTC. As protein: CASSLTGTDGYTF.

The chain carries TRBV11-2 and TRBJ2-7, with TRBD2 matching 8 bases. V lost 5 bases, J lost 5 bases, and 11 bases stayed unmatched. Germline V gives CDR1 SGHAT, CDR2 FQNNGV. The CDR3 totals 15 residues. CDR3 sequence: CASSPVLLAGHEQYF. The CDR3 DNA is TGTGCCAGCAGCCCCGTTCTCCTAGCGGGCCACGAGCAGTACTTC.

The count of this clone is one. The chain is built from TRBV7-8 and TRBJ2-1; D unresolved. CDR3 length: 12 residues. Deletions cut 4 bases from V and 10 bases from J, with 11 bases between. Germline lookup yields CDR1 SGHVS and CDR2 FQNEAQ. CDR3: CASSSHRREQFF. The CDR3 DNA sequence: TGTGCCAGCAGCTCCCACAGACGGGAGCAGTTCTTC.

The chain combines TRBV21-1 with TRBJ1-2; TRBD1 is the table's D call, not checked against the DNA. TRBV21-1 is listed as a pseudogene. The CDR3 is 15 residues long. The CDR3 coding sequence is TGTGCCAGCAGCGGACCGGGACAGGGGGCAAATGGCTACACCTTC. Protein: CASSGPGQGANGYTF.

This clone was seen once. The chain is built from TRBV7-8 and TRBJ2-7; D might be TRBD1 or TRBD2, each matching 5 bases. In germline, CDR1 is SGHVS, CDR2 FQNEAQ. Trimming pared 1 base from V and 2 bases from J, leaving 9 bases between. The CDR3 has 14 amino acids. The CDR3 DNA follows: TGTGCCAGCAGCTTAGATCCGGGACCCTACGAGCAGTACTTC. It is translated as CASSLDPGPYEQYF.

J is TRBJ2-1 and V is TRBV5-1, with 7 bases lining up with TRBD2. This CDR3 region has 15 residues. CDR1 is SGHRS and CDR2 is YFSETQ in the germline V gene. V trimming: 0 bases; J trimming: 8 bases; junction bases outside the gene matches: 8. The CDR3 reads CASSLGGGSRDEQFF. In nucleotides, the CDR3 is TGCGCCAGCAGCTTGGGTGGCGGGAGTCGCGATGAGCAGTTCTTC.

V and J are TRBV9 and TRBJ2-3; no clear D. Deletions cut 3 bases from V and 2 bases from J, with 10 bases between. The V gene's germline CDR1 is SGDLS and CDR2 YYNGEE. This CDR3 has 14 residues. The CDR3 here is CASSAARSTDTQYF. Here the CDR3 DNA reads TGTGCCAGCAGCGCCGCCCGGTCCACAGATACGCAGTATTTT.

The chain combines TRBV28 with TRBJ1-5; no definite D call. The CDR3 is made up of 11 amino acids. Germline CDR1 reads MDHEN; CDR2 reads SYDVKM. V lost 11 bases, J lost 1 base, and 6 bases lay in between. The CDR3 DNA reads TGTGCCGCCTCAAGCAATCAGCCCCAGCATTTT. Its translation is CAASSNQPQHF.

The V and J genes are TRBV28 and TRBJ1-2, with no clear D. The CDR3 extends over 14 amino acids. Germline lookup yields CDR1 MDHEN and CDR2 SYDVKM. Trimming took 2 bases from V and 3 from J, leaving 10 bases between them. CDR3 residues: CASSLRPGYYGYTF. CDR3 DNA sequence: TGTGCCAGCAGTTTACGGCCGGGGTACTATGGCTACACCTTC.

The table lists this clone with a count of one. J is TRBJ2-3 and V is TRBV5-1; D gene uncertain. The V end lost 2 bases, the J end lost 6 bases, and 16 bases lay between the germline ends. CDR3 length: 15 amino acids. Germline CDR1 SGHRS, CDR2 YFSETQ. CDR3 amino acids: CASSFLGLEWDTQYF. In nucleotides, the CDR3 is TGCGCCAGCAGCTTCCTTGGTCTAGAATGGGATACGCAGTATTTT. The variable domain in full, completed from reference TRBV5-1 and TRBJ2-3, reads KAGVTQTPRYLIKTRGQQVTLSCSPISGHRSVSWYQQTPGQGLQFLFEYFSETQRNKGNFPGRFSGRQFSNSRSEMNVSTLELGDSALYLCASSFLGLEWDTQYFGPGTRLTVL.

The CDR3: CASTVRAPTDTQYF. CDR3 in DNA: TGTGCCAGCACCGTACGAGCACCCACAGATACGCAGTATTTT. The chain combines TRBV27 with TRBJ2-3; D uncertain. The CDR3 covers 14 residues. With 7 bases removed from V and 2 bases from J, the gap between germline ends came to 13 bases. Looked up from germline, CDR1 is MNHEY and CDR2 is SMNVEV (reference sequence).